This note documents a single TCR beta chain sequence. The antigen remains unidentified. The sample belongs to a study of blood T cells in healthy people across ages. General observations from the study: Among T cells, TCR beta diversity per million cells dropped roughly linearly as age rose.

Germline CDR1 is MNHNS and CDR2 is SASEGT. This CDR3 has 18 residues. Trimming pared 0 bases from V and 4 bases from J, leaving 21 bases between. The authors ran a second PCR of about 6 to 12 cycles using a sample-barcoded 5' primer and a J-beta primer mix. One entry per CDR3 protein, called by TCRdb with MiXCR from the 5' RACE reads. This repertoire shows roughly 2 million distinct CDR3 sequences, approximately 50% found once; its top ten account for 2.1%. Sequenced: blood. The TCR was taken from a woman in her thirties or forties in good health. The V call is TRBV6-1, the J call TRBJ1-1, with a possible D match to TRBD1 (5 bases). The CDR3 coding sequence is TGTGCCAGCAGTGAAGCCTCGCTGTGGCAGGGTCATCGCACTGAAGCTTTCTTT. Protein product: CASSEASLWQGHRTEAFF.